This TCR beta chain was observed in a study of cytomegalovirus exposure and HLA in healthy donors. Findings of the study overall: Per a prior analysis, the majority of TCR beta V segments were productive roughly 87% or roughly 30% of the time. Reportedly, TCR beta sequences accurately predicted HLA-A and HLA-B alleles in most subjects. Available immune exposure information was restricted to CMV serostatus only. The authors excluded some V segments, including TRBV6-2 and TRBV6-3, as indistinguishable.

Concerning this clone itself: Antigen unknown.

The germline gives CDR1 SGHVS, CDR2 FQNEAQ. With V trimmed by 4 bases and J by 6 bases, 7 bases remained unmatched. The CDR3 has 14 amino acids. In the PCR, 60 Vbeta and 13 Jbeta primers were used. Using immunoSEQ multiplex PCR, the repertoire was profiled, and TCRdb retains in-frame clones only, with some absent. The sample includes roughly 120,000 clones, 75% to 85% of them seen just once. The TCR originated in a man between 18 and 35 years old in good health and CMV-seronegative. The specimen sequenced was PBMCs. This chain links TRBV7-8 with TRBJ1-2; 8 bases are shared with TRBD1. The chain's CDR3 is CASSSQDRGNGYTF. The DNA for the CDR3 is TGTGCCAGCAGCTCGCAAGACAGGGGAAATGGCTACACCTTC.